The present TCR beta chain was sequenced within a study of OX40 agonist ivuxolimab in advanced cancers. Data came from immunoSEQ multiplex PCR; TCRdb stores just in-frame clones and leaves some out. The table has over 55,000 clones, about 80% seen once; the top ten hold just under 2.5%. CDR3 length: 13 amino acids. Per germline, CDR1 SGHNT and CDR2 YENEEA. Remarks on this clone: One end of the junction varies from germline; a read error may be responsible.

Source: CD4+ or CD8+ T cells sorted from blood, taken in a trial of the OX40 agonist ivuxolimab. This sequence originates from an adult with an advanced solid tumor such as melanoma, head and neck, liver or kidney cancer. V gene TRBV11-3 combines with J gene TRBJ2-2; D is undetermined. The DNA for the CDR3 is TGTGCCAGCAGCCTAGACGGCACCGGGGAGCTGTTTTTT. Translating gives CASSLDGTGELFF.